This T cell receptor (beta chain) was observed in a study of monozygotic twins with inflammatory bowel disease. General observations from the study: Using the inverse Simpson index, IBD patients had lower TCRbeta diversity than healthy co-twins. IBD patients share fewer clonotypes with other people than healthy twins do, especially with disease activity.

Concerning this clonotype itself: Its antigen is unknown.

Per-sample cDNA came from eight separate reactions. Following a re-call of the 5' RACE reads, TCRdb has one entry per CDR3 protein and lacks DNA. The sample totals about 450,000 distinct CDR3 sequences. This clonotype was sampled from a human donor with ulcerative colitis or Crohn's disease, or a healthy co-twin of an affected twin (not recorded which). The specimen sequenced was blood.

CDR3 sequence reads: CASSPLLLGGYTF. J is TRBJ1-2 and V is TRBV12-3 or TRBV12-4. This CDR3 is built from 13 residues.